This entry lists 5 T cell receptor beta chains sequenced from one sample in a study of T cell responses to AZD1222 COVID-19 vaccine. Method: immunoSEQ multiplex PCR; TCRdb's copy keeps in-frame clones and lacks some. The sample carries about 150,000 clones, 80% to 95% recorded once. The starting material was peripheral blood, obtained on day 0 of AZD1222 vaccination. The receptors were gathered from an adult in good health.

V gene TRBV7-3 combines with J gene TRBJ2-1, with 7 bases lining up with TRBD1. CDR1 is SGHTA, CDR2 FQGTGA, per germline. The ends lost 4 bases at V and 10 bases at J; junction bases unmatched: 4. The CDR3 is 12 residues long. In nucleotides, the CDR3 is TGTGCCAGCAGCTCAATGGACAGGGAGCAGTTCTTC. As protein: CASSSMDREQFF.

This chain joins TRBV5-5 and TRBJ1-6; the match to TRBD1 covers 10 bases. V trimming: 2 bases; J trimming: 10 bases; junction bases outside the gene matches: 9. Germline V lookup: CDR1 SGHKS, CDR2 YYEKEE (reference sequence). The CDR3 is 16 amino acids. The CDR3 loop is CASSFATGGELSPLHF. Written as DNA, the CDR3 is TGTGCCAGCAGCTTTGCGACAGGGGGCGAATTGTCACCCCTCCACTTT.

V gene TRBV19 combines with J gene TRBJ1-1, with unresolved D. Trimming stripped 1 base from V and 6 bases from J, with 9 bases between. CDR1 and CDR2 (germline): LNHDA, SQIVND (reference sequence). The CDR3 totals 13 residues. This chain's CDR3 is CASSIAISAEAFF. The CDR3 region has the DNA TGTGCCAGTAGTATAGCCATTTCGGCTGAAGCTTTCTTT.

To note about this clone: Other DNA sequences in the same sample also yield this CDR3. The chain combines TRBV12-3 or TRBV12-4 with TRBJ2-5; TRBD2 might be the D (6 bases). V lost 3 bases and J 5 bases, leaving 7 bases between the germline ends. The CDR3 sequence is 12 residues long. This CDR3 is CASSFRGETQYF. CDR3 sequence (DNA): TGTGCCAGCAGTTTTCGGGGGGAGACCCAGTACTTC.

The V gene is TRBV6-5, the J gene TRBJ2-7; D tentatively reads TRBD1 or TRBD2 (6 bases each). V gave up 5 bases and J gave up 3 bases, with 17 bases separating them. This CDR3 is 15 amino acids long. Germline V gives CDR1 MNHEY, CDR2 SVGAGI. CDR3 in amino acids: CASSLEGTGSYEQYF. The CDR3 region has the DNA TGTGCCAGCAGTCTGGAGGGAACAGGGAGCTACGAGCAGTACTTC.